This entry is about one T cell receptor (beta chain). The sample comes from a study of shared T cell receptors in the human thymus. V lost 1 base, J lost 8 bases, and 14 bases stayed unmatched. The CDR3 is made up of 15 amino acids. Germline CDR1 GTSNPN, CDR2 SVGIG (reference sequence). Data came from immunoSEQ multiplex PCR; TCRdb stores just in-frame clones and leaves some out. The sample gives hundreds of thousands of clones, 88% of which show up once; 0.0095% to 0.013% is in the top ten. These records were also assigned to another study, of human thymus T cells. That source reports: The thymus tissue came from resections taken during corrective heart surgery. Thymic and blood repertoires seemed to show skewed V and J gene use. Related research has reported that thymic repertoires overlap highly among unrelated individuals.

The sequenced sample was thymocytes. This chain joins TRBV30 and TRBJ2-7; TRBD2 matches at 7 bases. The sequence was collected from a boy younger than two with a congenital heart defect. The CDR3 spells CAWSGEAGRRPQQYF. CDR3 bases: TGTGCCTGGAGTGGCGAAGCGGGAAGGAGGCCCCAGCAGTACTTC.